This T cell receptor (beta chain) is drawn from a study of CD8 T cells in Susac syndrome. Study conclusions and caveats: Susac syndrome CD8+ repertoires were clonally expanded, most strongly in CD8+ TEMRA cells.

V lost 4 bases and J 1 base, leaving 13 bases between the germline ends. This CDR3 has 14 residues. Germline V lookup: CDR1 SQVTM, CDR2 ANQGSEA. 0.5 to 1 ug RNA was reverse transcribed with random hexamers. Amplification of TCR beta CDR3 across 54 Vbeta and 13 Jbeta was performed with immunoSEQ multiplex PCR. TCRdb reprocessed the immunoSEQ multiplex PCR reads via MiXCR and lists one record per CDR3 protein. The sample consists of under 110,000 distinct CDR3 sequences, 94% of them appearing once. As to this clonotype: Its antigen is undetermined.

Sequencing was done on a sample of CD8+ T cells from PBMCs. V and J are TRBV29-1 and TRBJ1-1; D is possibly TRBD1 (5 bases). This clonotype was sampled from a human donor with Susac syndrome. The CDR3 is CSVARGRGNTEAFF. CDR3 bases: TGCAGCGTTGCGAGGGGAAGGGGGAACACTGAAGCTTTCTTT.